The 25 T cell receptor beta chains below were found in one sample sequenced in a study of metastatic and nonmetastatic thyroid tumors. TCRdb re-clonotyped the PCR reads via MiXCR. The table records under 30,000 clones, 20% to 30% of them present only once. Patients were all untreated before their thyroid surgery. Source material: blood. The receptors come from a female donor with papillary thyroid cancer or a benign thyroid nodule (not recorded which). Some clones in this sample may be carry-over from other donors' samples.

Concerning this clone: Since no conserved phenylalanine or tryptophan closes the CDR3, a read error is the likely cause. Because the CDR3's place on the DNA is in doubt, the DNA is left out and the CDR3 is given as listed by TCRdb. The rearrangement joins TRBV12-3 or TRBV12-4 to TRBJ2-2. The CDR3 is 13 residues long, ends included. CDR3 residues: CASTPPNTGELLL.

This clone occurred many times. V is TRBV6-2 or TRBV6-3 and J is TRBJ2-2; 9 bases line up with TRBD1. This CDR3 is 13 amino acids long. Germline CDR1 MNHEY, CDR2 SVGEGT. V dropped 5 bases and J dropped 7; count of bases not matched to a gene: 2. Here the CDR3 reads CASSRTGDGELFF. The CDR3 nucleotides are TGTGCCAGCAGTAGGACAGGGGACGGGGAGCTGTTTTTT.

This clone was counted many times. The chain recombines TRBV12-3 or TRBV12-4 with TRBJ2-1; possibly TRBD2 for D (5 bases). The CDR3 spans 14 residues. V was trimmed by 2 bases and J by 5 bases, leaving 10 bases between them. This CDR3 reads CASSLQSGNNEQFF. In nucleotides, the CDR3 is TGTGCCAGCAGTTTACAATCCGGGAACAATGAGCAGTTCTTC.

This clone came up a few times. The gene calls are TRBV7-8 and TRBJ2-7, with a tentative D call TRBD2 (5 bases). V shed 5 bases and J shed 1 base, with 18 bases lying between them. Germline CDR1 is SGHVS and CDR2 is FQNEAQ. The CDR3 extends over 16 amino acids. The CDR3 DNA follows: TGTGCCAGCAGCCCGTCCGGACGAGCGGTATCCTACGAGCAGTACTTC. Translating it yields CASSPSGRAVSYEQYF.

This clone was detected once. The CDR3 here is CASSPTPVSGIDEQYF. In DNA, the CDR3 is TGTGCCAGCAGCCCCACTCCCGTTAGCGGGATCGACGAGCAGTACTTC. The chain couples TRBV7-8 to TRBJ2-7, with 8 bases aligning to TRBD2. CDR1 and CDR2 from the germline V gene are SGHVS and FQNEAQ. V shed 5 bases and J 5 bases; nucleotides not matched to a gene: 14. This CDR3 contains 16 residues. Filled out from reference TRBV7-8 and TRBJ2-7, the complete variable domain reads GAGVSQSPRYKVAKRGQDVALRCDPISGHVSLFWYQQALGQGPEFLTYFQNEAQLDKSGLPSDRFFAERPEGSVSTLKIQRTQQEDSAVYLCASSPTPVSGIDEQYFGPGTRLTVT.

This clone was counted ten times or more. The chain carries TRBV19 and TRBJ2-2; 13 bases are a match to TRBD2. The CDR3 is 16 amino acids. Germline CDR1 is LNHDA and CDR2 is SQIVND (reference sequence). Germline trimming cut 5 bases from V and 7 bases from J; bases unmatched to any gene: 7. CDR3 in amino acids: CASSETGLAGSGELFF. CDR3 nucleotide sequence: TGTGCCAGTAGTGAAACGGGACTAGCGGGAAGCGGGGAGCTGTTTTTT.

This clone was seen more than once but under ten times. Just one base apart from a much larger clone, this may be a read error. The chain combines TRBV5-1 with TRBJ2-3, with D uncertain. The CDR3 covers 16 residues. Germline-derived CDR1 and CDR2 are SGHRS and YFSETQ. This chain's CDR3 is CSSSLGNEASADTQYF. The CDR3 nucleotides read TGCTCCAGCAGCTTGGGGAACGAAGCATCAGCAGATACGCAGTATTTT.

This clone was seen repeatedly, ten times or more. This chain links TRBV30 with TRBJ2-5; 7 bases are shared with TRBD1. The CDR3 totals 16 residues. The V segment lost 2 bases and the J segment 2 bases; nucleotides outside the gene matches: 11. Germline assignment: CDR1 GTSNPN and CDR2 SVGIG (reference sequence). The CDR3 reads CAWSPPGQRRQETQYF. The CDR3 coding sequence is TGTGCCTGGAGTCCGCCGGGACAGCGAAGACAAGAGACCCAGTACTTC.

On this clone: A read error is likely, as this CDR3 ends without the conserved phenylalanine or tryptophan. The limits of the CDR3 on the DNA are not certain, so only TCRdb's listed CDR3 is given. This chain links TRBV28 with TRBJ1-5; the table's D call TRBD1 went unverified against the DNA. The CDR3 comprises 14 residues, both ends counted. Germline CDR1 and CDR2: MDHEN and SYDVKM. The CDR3 sequence: CASRVQDNNKPEHL.

This clone has only a few counts. This chain links TRBV20-1 with TRBJ1-1; a possible D gene is TRBD1 (5 bases). The CDR3 spans 19 residues. The germline V gene has CDR1 DFQATT and CDR2 SNEGSKA (reference sequence). Trimming cost V 1 base and J 0 bases, with 24 bases left between them. The CDR3 bases are TGCAGTGCTAGAGGTGGCGGGGCCAGCGCCGGTACTGTGAACACTGAAGCTTTCTTT. Its protein product is CSARGGGASAGTVNTEAFF.

This clone has ten or more counts. This chain joins TRBV6-5 and TRBJ2-1, with TRBD2 matching 11 bases. The J segment lost 7 bases and the V segment lost 4 bases, leaving 9 bases of the junction unmatched. This CDR3 has 16 amino acids. The germline CDR1 and CDR2 sequences are MNHEY and SVGAGI. The CDR3 DNA reads TGTGCCAGCAGTTCTAGTAGCGGGAGGGCCTCGAATGAGCAGTTCTTC. Protein sequence: CASSSSSGRASNEQFF.

There are many counts of this clone. The chain has TRBV28 and TRBJ1-3; D gene unclear. Trimming removed 3 bases from V and 1 base from J, with 7 bases in between. The germline V gene has CDR1 MDHEN and CDR2 SYDVKM. The CDR3 runs 14 residues. The CDR3 DNA reads TGTGCCAGCAGTTTTACGAGTTCTGGAAACACCATATATTTT. Its protein is CASSFTSSGNTIYF.

Many counts were recorded for this clone. One end of the junction does not line up with germline, which may come from a read error. The same CDR3 can be traced to other DNA sequences in this sample. Here the CDR3 reads CASSPRTSGSSYEQYF. The CDR3 coding sequence is TGCGCCAGTAGTCCACGGACTAGCGGGAGCTCCTACGAGCAGTACTTC. The rearrangement uses TRBV19 and TRBJ2-7; TRBD2 aligns across 13 bases. The CDR3 length is 16 residues. CDR1 and CDR2 (germline): LNHDA, SQIVND (reference sequence).

This clone was seen at least ten times. The chain joins TRBV19 to TRBJ2-2, with no clear D. With 1 base removed from V and 2 bases from J, the gap between germline ends came to 5 bases. CDR3 length equals 14 residues. CDR1 LNHDA and CDR2 SQIVND come from the germline V gene (reference sequence). The CDR3, as DNA: TGTGCCAGTAGTATAGTTGGAAACACCGGGGAGCTGTTTTTT. It encodes CASSIVGNTGELFF. Full variable domain (remainder filled in from reference TRBV19 and TRBJ2-2): DGGITQSPKYLFRKEGQNVTLSCEQNLNHDAMYWYRQDPGQGLRLIYYSQIVNDFQKGDIAEGYSVSREKKESFPLTVTSAQKNPTAFYLCASSIVGNTGELFFGEGSRLTVL.

In this sample, this clone turned up many times. The J gene is TRBJ1-2, the V gene TRBV11-2; D is uncertain. Trimming pared 1 base from V and 10 bases from J, leaving 10 bases between. From germline, CDR1 is SGHAT and CDR2 FQNNGV. There are 12 residues in the CDR3. The CDR3 coding sequence is TGTGCCAGCAGCTTAGGGGTCAGAGACTACACCTTC. It specifies CASSLGVRDYTF.

V usage is TRBV5-1 and J usage is TRBJ2-3; D is perhaps TRBD2 (5 bases). Trimming cost V 0 bases and J 3 bases, with 11 bases left between them. The CDR3 spans 15 residues. Germline loops: CDR1 SGHRS, CDR2 YFSETQ. The CDR3 nucleotides read TGCGCCAGCAGCTTGGGGCAGGTAGCGACAGATACGCAGTATTTT. This sequence encodes CASSLGQVATDTQYF.

As to this clone: The junction and the germline gene differ at one end; a read error may be behind it. The rearrangement joins TRBV24-1 to TRBJ2-7, with D uncertain. Germline CDR1 and CDR2: KGHDR and SFDVKD. The CDR3 sequence is 13 residues long. CDR3 in amino acids: CATSDRSGYEQYF. The CDR3, as DNA: TGTGCAACCAGTGATCGTTCAGGCTACGAGCAGTACTTC.

Concerning this clone: Without the conserved terminal phenylalanine or tryptophan, this CDR3 likely stems from a read error. The CDR3 DNA is TGCAGTGCTAGAATTGTGAGGACTAGCGGCCTTTTTGATACGCAGTATTTG. It codes for CSARIVRTSGLFDTQYL. The chain links TRBV20-1 to TRBJ2-3; 10 nucleotides match TRBD2. Germline V CDR1 and CDR2: DFQATT, SNEGSKA (reference sequence). The CDR3 consists of 17 residues. V dropped 2 bases and J dropped 6; count of bases not matched to a gene: 14.

This clone occurred a few times. The chain recombines TRBV2 with TRBJ2-3, with D perhaps matching TRBD1 or TRBD2 (5 bases each). The V gene lost 6 bases and the J gene lost 3 bases, with 13 bases spanning the gap. The length of the CDR3 is 14 residues. From germline, CDR1 is SNHLY and CDR2 FYNNEI. CDR3 sequence (DNA): TGTGCCAGCAGGGGGGAATACTTAACAGATACGCAGTATTTT. Translated: CASRGEYLTDTQYF.

This clone has ten or more counts. The V gene is TRBV2, the J gene TRBJ1-4; the match to TRBD1 covers 7 bases. CDR1 and CDR2 from the germline V gene are SNHLY and FYNNEI. The CDR3 consists of 16 residues. V dropped 6 bases and J dropped 5; count of bases not matched to a gene: 12. CDR3 nucleotide sequence: TGTGCCAGCAGAACCGCAGGGGGGGGCGGGAATGAAAAACTGTTTTTT. It encodes CASRTAGGGGNEKLFF.

This clone appeared a few times. One base away lies a much larger clone, so this may be a sequencing read error. V usage is TRBV6-1 and J usage is TRBJ2-1; either TRBD1 or TRBD2 may fit D (7 bases each). Germline V CDR1 and CDR2: MNHNS, SASEGT. This CDR3 spans 15 amino acids. This CDR3 reads CASRTGTIQFNEQFF. CDR3 DNA: TGTGCCAGCAGGACAGGGACTATCCAATTCAATGAGCAATTCTTC.

This clone was seen repeatedly, ten times or more. The rearrangement joins TRBV10-3 to TRBJ1-3; D is ambiguous. Germline V gene lookup returns CDR1 ENHRY and CDR2 SYGVKD. The CDR3 totals 16 residues. The V end lost 11 bases, the J end lost 0 bases, and 20 bases lay between the germline ends. Written as DNA, the CDR3 is TGTGCCTCCCGGGCGGCCGGAATCCTCTCTGGAAACACCATATATTTT. Protein sequence: CASRAAGILSGNTIYF.

Regarding this clone: Likely a read error: the CDR3 ends without its conserved phenylalanine or tryptophan. It is unclear where the CDR3 begins or ends on the DNA, so no DNA is shown, and the CDR3 is as TCRdb lists it. This sequence joins TRBV27 and TRBJ1-1; whether TRBD1, the table's D call, matches the DNA was not checked. Germline V gives CDR1 MNHEY, CDR2 SMNVEV (reference sequence). The CDR3 adds up to 15 amino acids, both ends counted. CDR3 residues: CASSYRGILNTEAFL.

This clone was seen only a few times. V and J are TRBV6-1 and TRBJ2-3, with a weak D call TRBD1 (6 bases). The V end was cut by 4 bases, the J end by 2 bases, with 16 bases between. This CDR3 contains 16 residues. CDR1 is MNHNS, CDR2 SASEGT, per germline. The CDR3 nucleotides are TGTGCCAGCAGTGTGTGGACAGACCCCGTCACAGATACGCAGTATTTT. Protein product: CASSVWTDPVTDTQYF.

This clone showed up many times. The rearrangement joins TRBV3-1 to TRBJ2-5; no definite D call. Germline values: CDR1 LGHDT, CDR2 YNNKEL (reference sequence). V was trimmed by 0 bases and J by 5 bases, leaving 10 bases between them. The CDR3 contains 14 residues. CDR3 bases: TGTGCCAGCAGCCAAGAGGTGAATAGGGAGACCCAGTACTTC. Protein: CASSQEVNRETQYF.